The present T cell receptor (beta chain) was sequenced within a study of beta chain features in type 1 diabetes. Study-wide background: On cell yields, gender and age, patients and healthy donors were similar.

One heparinised draw, averaging about 110 mL, was taken per donor. CD4+ cells of the naive, central memory, regulatory and stem cell-like memory types were sorted via CD45RO/CCR7/CD25/CD127/CD95/CD27. Sorting gave populations that all exceeded 98% purity. The authors reverse transcribed all of the isolated RNA, so sequencing captured expressed TCRB transcripts. Generated by immunoSEQ multiplex PCR, the TCRdb table keeps only in-frame clones and is missing some. The data contain hundreds of thousands of clones, roughly 16% of them singletons. Germline trimming cut 6 bases from V and 6 bases from J; bases unmatched to any gene: 4. The CDR3 is 12 residues long. Germline lookup yields CDR1 SEHNR and CDR2 FQNEAQ (reference sequence).

The source is a man aged 18-30 years in good health. The gene calls are TRBV7-9 and TRBJ1-1; 7 nucleotides match TRBD1. Sequenced input: naive CD4+ T cells from blood. DNA for the CDR3: TGTGCCAGCAGAAACAGGGGATCTGAAGCTTTCTTT. Its translation: CASRNRGSEAFF. The full variable domain, its missing parts supplied by reference TRBV7-9 and TRBJ1-1, is DTGVSQNPRHKITKRGQNVTFRCDPISEHNRLYWYRQTLGQGPEFLTYFQNEAQLEKSRLLSDRFSAERPKGSFSTLEIQRTEQGDSAMYLCASRNRGSEAFFGQGTRLTVV.